This is a list of T cell receptor beta chains from one sample in a study of identical twins. TCRdb independently ran MiXCR on the 5' RACE reads; one entry per CDR3 protein. The table lists approximately 240,000 distinct CDR3 sequences, 11% to 15% of them singletons. Sequencing was carried out using memory (CD45RO+) T cells sorted from blood. All receptors come from a woman under 30 in good health. The CDR3 runs from the conserved cysteine through the conserved F or W. A D gene is named only where the DNA matches it firmly. The size entry is marked missing in some rows and otherwise reads once, few, many or a size class.

size	V	D	J	DNA	CDR3
many	TRBV5-1	-	TRBJ2-1	TGCGCCAGCAGCCCTGCGGGGAAAGAGCAGTTCTTC	CASSPAGKEQFF
-	TRBV29-1	-	TRBJ2-7	TGCAGCGTTCAATCCCATCGAGGCGAGCAGTACTTC	CSVQSHRGEQYF
-	TRBV7-2	TRBD1	TRBJ2-1	TGTGCCAGCAGCGGGGGACAGGGCAGAGGGTACAATGAGCAGTTCTTC	CASSGGQGRGYNEQFF
many	TRBV15	-	TRBJ2-5	TGTGCCACCAGCAGCGACCCCCGTCGTAGTGGGAAAGGAGAGACCCAGTACTTC	CATSSDPRRSGKGETQYF
many	TRBV6-5	-	TRBJ2-3	TGTGCCAGCAAATCGGCAGATACGCAGTATTTT	CASKSADTQYF
-	TRBV5-1	-	TRBJ2-3	TGCGCCAGCAGCTTTCCTGACATTAGCACAGATACGCAGTATTTT	CASSFPDISTDTQYF
-	TRBV2	TRBD2	TRBJ2-7	TGTGCCAGCAGCGTCCCGGGGGGGGAACCTTACGAGCAGTACTTC	CASSVPGGEPYEQYF
many	TRBV12-3/TRBV12-4	-	TRBJ1-1	TGTGCCAGCAGGGATGGGGTGAACACTGAAGCTTTCTTT	CASRDGVNTEAFF
-	TRBV10-3	TRBD1	TRBJ2-2	TGTGCCATCAGTTTCGACAGGGGACGCACCGGGGAGCTGTTTTTT	CAISFDRGRTGELFF
-	TRBV29-1	-	TRBJ1-1	TGCAGCGCTGACCTAGGAAACACTGAAGCTTTCTTT	CSADLGNTEAFF
many	TRBV27	-	TRBJ1-1	TGTGCCAGCTTAGAGGGCTCCAAGACTTTCTTT	CASLEGSKTFF
-	TRBV5-1	-	TRBJ2-7	TGCGCCAGCAGTCAGGGGAGCTCCTACGAGCAGTACTTC	CASSQGSSYEQYF
-	TRBV12-3/TRBV12-4	-	TRBJ1-2	TGTGCCAGCAGTTTAGGGCACAGTGCGAACTATGGCTACACCTTC	CASSLGHSANYGYTF
-	TRBV4-1	-	TRBJ2-7	TGCGCCAGCAGCCCCGGAGTTTTGCGAGCGACCTACGAGCAGTACTTC	CASSPGVLRATYEQYF
many	TRBV20-1	-	TRBJ1-3	TGCAGTGCTAAACTGAACTCTGGAAACACCATATATTTT	CSAKLNSGNTIYF
-	TRBV29-1	TRBD1	TRBJ1-2	TGCAGCGCTCAGACAGGGAACGGATACTACACCTTC	CSAQTGNGYYTF